What follows describes a single TCR beta chain. Its cognate antigen is unknown. The source of the sample is a study of cytomegalovirus exposure and HLA in healthy donors. Whole-study results and caveats: Later analysis showed TCR association rates varying by HLA locus, highest for DRB1 and lowest for HLA-C. TCR beta chain V- and J-gene trimming was linked, in a later analysis, to a missense variant in DCLRE1C. In a later analysis, an Asian-associated ancestry cluster reportedly showed fewer N-insertions than the roughly 650-donor mean.

The PCR had 60 Vbeta and 13 Jbeta primers. Profiled with immunoSEQ multiplex PCR; TCRdb holds only in-frame clones, not every one. The table has approximately 77,000 clones, over 70% seen once. Unmatched junction bases numbered 14, after V lost 9 bases and J lost 6 bases. This CDR3 has 15 residues. Germline-derived CDR1 and CDR2 are LNHDA and SQIVND (reference sequence). This receptor was obtained from a woman aged 35 to 49 in good health and CMV-seronegative. The J gene is TRBJ2-4, the V gene TRBV19, with TRBD2 matching over 7 bases. The sequenced sample consisted of PBMCs. This CDR3 is CASPPGRPLGNIQYF. CDR3 coding DNA: TGTGCCAGCCCCCCCGGGAGGCCTTTGGGAAACATTCAGTACTTC.